These 15 T cell receptor beta chains came from one sample sequenced in a study of blood T cell repertoires in COVID-19. Sequencing was performed with immunoSEQ multiplex PCR; in TCRdb, only in-frame clones are kept and a portion is missing. The data hold some 340,000 clones, with around 83% observed a single time. The sequencing sample was made of PBMCs or T cells enriched from blood (not recorded which). The origin of the receptors is a woman between 45 and 60 years old who had recovered from COVID-19.

The V gene is TRBV27, the J gene TRBJ2-7; 8 positions agree with TRBD1. With V trimmed by 2 bases and J by 2 bases, 2 bases remained unmatched. The CDR3 runs 14 residues. Germline CDR1 and CDR2: MNHEY and SMNVEV (reference sequence). The CDR3 sequence: CASSLETGAYEQYF. The DNA of the CDR3 is TGTGCCAGCAGTTTAGAGACAGGGGCCTACGAGCAGTACTTC.

This sequence joins TRBV19 and TRBJ1-5; D is perhaps TRBD1 (6 bases). Per the germline V gene, CDR1 is LNHDA and CDR2 is SQIVND (reference sequence). This CDR3 has 15 residues. Between the trimmed V and J ends, which lost 4 bases and 6 bases, there was a span of 16 bases. The CDR3 is CASSTSGGGRQPQHF. CDR3 in DNA: TGTGCCAGTAGTACCTCCGGGGGGGGGCGTCAGCCCCAGCATTTT.

Of note for this clone: The germline gene is not matched at one end of the junction; a read error may be the cause. DNA for the CDR3: TGCGCCAGCAGCCAAGTCCCGCCCACTCGCGACAGGGGCTATTATTCACCCCTCCACTTT. Its translation is CASSQVPPTRDRGYYSPLHF. This chain joins TRBV4-3 and TRBJ1-6; 8 nucleotides agree with TRBD1. Looked up from germline, CDR1 is LGHNA and CDR2 is YSLEER. The CDR3 extends over 20 amino acids.

The J gene is TRBJ1-2, the V gene TRBV11-2, with D unclear. The CDR3 runs 13 residues. Germline CDR1 SGHAT, CDR2 FQNNGV. V lost 5 bases and J 5 bases, leaving 12 bases between the germline ends. The DNA for the CDR3 is TGTGCCAGCAGCGTGGCGACGGGGTATGGCTACACCTTC. Protein sequence: CASSVATGYGYTF.

This chain connects TRBV30 to TRBJ2-2; maybe TRBD2 (6 bases). V lost 5 bases and J 7 bases, leaving 17 bases between the germline ends. The CDR3 covers 14 residues. The germline V gene has CDR1 GTSNPN and CDR2 SVGIG (reference sequence). The CDR3 loop is CAWDDGGMSGELFF. DNA for the CDR3: TGTGCCTGGGATGACGGAGGGATGAGCGGGGAGCTGTTTTTT.

The CDR3 DNA reads TGTGCCAGCAGCTTTAACTCAGATACGCAGTATTTT. Protein: CASSFNSDTQYF. The chain recombines TRBV11-3 with TRBJ2-3, with D unresolved. V gave up 3 bases and J gave up 4 bases, with 5 bases separating them. The CDR3 has 12 amino acids. From germline, CDR1 is SGHNT and CDR2 YENEEA.

The V call is TRBV7-2, the J call TRBJ2-1, with D perhaps matching TRBD2 (6 bases). The CDR3 extends over 16 amino acids. Germline V gene lookup returns CDR1 SGHTA and CDR2 FQGNSA. Trimming took 4 bases from V and 3 from J, leaving 16 bases between them. CDR3 amino acids: CASSSTRDLNYNEQFF. The CDR3 nucleotides read TGTGCCAGCAGCTCAACACGGGACTTAAACTACAATGAGCAGTTCTTC.

The genes are TRBV2 and TRBJ1-4; no clear D gene. Germline V gives CDR1 SNHLY, CDR2 FYNNEI. V was pared by 9 bases and J by 1 base, with 18 bases between. This CDR3 contains 16 residues. CDR3 coding DNA: TGTGCCAGTGACGGATCCGTAGCCCGAACTAATGAAAAACTGTTTTTT. Its translation is CASDGSVARTNEKLFF.

The chain has TRBV7-2 and TRBJ2-3; D is possibly TRBD2 (6 bases). Germline V lookup: CDR1 SGHTA, CDR2 FQGNSA. This CDR3 spans 18 amino acids. V was clipped by 1 base and J by 3 bases, with 20 bases between them. CDR3 DNA sequence: TGTGCCAGCAGCTTAGTAGTGCGGGGCGGGACGGGGACAGATACGCAGTATTTT. It translates to CASSLVVRGGTGTDTQYF.

The chain is built from TRBV12-3 or TRBV12-4 and TRBJ1-1; D perhaps matches TRBD1 (6 bases). Trimming took off 6 bases at V and 4 bases at J, with 12 bases between the two ends. This CDR3 has 13 amino acids. CDR3 protein: CASRSTGITEAFF. As DNA, the CDR3 is TGTGCCAGCAGATCCACAGGGATCACTGAAGCTTTCTTT.

This clone was counted once. V usage is TRBV6-2 or TRBV6-3 and J usage is TRBJ2-7; 13 bases align to TRBD2. V lost 1 base and J lost 2; bases outside the gene matches: 5. CDR1 is MNHEY and CDR2 is SVGEGT in the germline V gene. This CDR3 contains 17 residues. CDR3 protein: CASSYWGLAGIAYEQYF. As DNA, the CDR3 is TGTGCCAGCAGTTACTGGGGACTAGCGGGGATAGCCTACGAGCAGTACTTC.

The chain is built from TRBV4-1 and TRBJ1-1; D gene unclear. The CDR3 extends over 13 amino acids. In germline, CDR1 is MGHRA, CDR2 YSYEKL. The V and J ends lost 3 bases and 5 bases respectively, with 10 bases between them. CDR3: CASSQVPGTEAFF. The CDR3 coding sequence is TGCGCCAGCAGCCAGGTGCCGGGGACTGAAGCTTTCTTT.

This clone has a single count. This chain uses TRBV3-1 (or the pseudogene TRBV3-2) with TRBJ1-3; D is unclear. The CDR3 length is 18 residues. V was clipped by 1 base and J by 1 base, with 17 bases between them. The germline CDR1 and CDR2 sequences are LGHDT and YNNKEL (reference sequence). CDR3 bases: TGTGCCAGCAGCCAAGCGGGGATTACGGTTTCGTCTGGAAACACCATATATTTT. It encodes CASSQAGITVSSGNTIYF.

The genes are TRBV10-1 and TRBJ1-4, with a tentative D call TRBD1 (6 bases). CDR3 length: 16 residues. Trimming took 2 bases from V and 5 from J, leaving 15 bases between them. Germline V gives CDR1 WNHNN, CDR2 SYGVQD (reference sequence). CDR3 region: CASSEATGPFNEKLFF. The CDR3 nucleotides read TGCGCCAGCAGTGAGGCAACAGGGCCTTTCAATGAAAAACTGTTTTTT.

This chain uses TRBV27 with TRBJ1-2, with D unresolved. In germline, CDR1 is MNHEY, CDR2 SMNVEV (reference sequence). V lost 5 bases and J lost 2, with 12 bases in between. CDR3 length: 14 amino acids. For the CDR3, the DNA is TGTGCCAGCAGTCCGCATTGGGAGAACTATGGCTACACCTTC. It yields the protein CASSPHWENYGYTF.